The 16 T cell receptor beta chains below all came from one sample that was sequenced in a study of CD8 T cells in ankylosing spondylitis. TCRdb independently ran MiXCR on the 5' RACE reads; one entry per CDR3 protein. The sample has about 350,000 distinct CDR3 sequences, more than 20% seen once. The specimen sequenced was blood, either unsorted or a sorted T cell fraction (not recorded which). These receptors were taken from a male donor with ankylosing spondylitis or in good health (not recorded which).

This clonotype was detected a few times. This chain links TRBV20-1 with TRBJ2-5; possible D gene TRBD2, 5 bases. This CDR3 is built from 13 residues. Germline-derived CDR1 and CDR2 are DFQATT and SNEGSKA (reference sequence). V lost 2 bases to trimming and J lost 5 bases, with 12 bases between them. The CDR3 region is CSARPPGGETQYF. The CDR3 nucleotides read TGCAGTGCTAGACCGCCCGGCGGGGAGACCCAGTACTTC.

The sample holds a few counts of this clonotype. The chain uses TRBV6-1 and TRBJ1-1; D gene uncertain. CDR3 size: 14 residues. V shed 5 bases and J shed 0 bases, with 10 bases lying between them. Per the germline V gene, CDR1 is MNHNS and CDR2 is SASEGT. CDR3 loop: CASSIGRLNTEAFF. As DNA, the CDR3 is TGTGCCAGCAGTATCGGACGGTTGAACACTGAAGCTTTCTTT.

This chain links TRBV12-3 or TRBV12-4 with TRBJ2-7, with D tentatively TRBD2 (6 bases). Trimming took 4 bases from V and 5 from J, leaving 15 bases between them. This CDR3 contains 14 residues. The CDR3 DNA follows: TGTGCCAGCAGTTCCGTACTAGCTAGCGACGAGCAGTACTTC. This encodes CASSSVLASDEQYF.

V and J are TRBV10-1 and TRBJ2-1, with D possibly being TRBD2 (6 bases). Germline V lookup: CDR1 WNHNN, CDR2 SYGVQD (reference sequence). The CDR3 runs 14 residues. Trimming pared 4 bases from V and 10 bases from J, leaving 17 bases between. The CDR3 sequence: CASSVGLTGVEQFF. In DNA form, the CDR3 reads TGCGCCAGCAGTGTTGGCCTAACGGGGGTGGAGCAGTTCTTC.

The chain couples TRBV18 to TRBJ1-5; D is perhaps TRBD1 (6 bases). The CDR3 is 15 residues long. CDR1 is KGHSH, CDR2 LQKENI, per germline. The V end lost 6 bases, the J end lost 5 bases, and 17 bases lay between the germline ends. The DNA for the CDR3 is TGTGCCAGCTCCCCGGCCCGGGGGGCGGATCAGCCCCAGCATTTT. This codes for CASSPARGADQPQHF.

There are many counts of this clonotype. The V gene is TRBV20-1, the J gene TRBJ2-1; no reliable D call. This CDR3 has 12 amino acids. Germline values: CDR1 DFQATT, CDR2 SNEGSKA (reference sequence). Trimming took 1 base from V and 9 from J, leaving 10 bases between them. CDR3 sequence: CSARAAETEQFF. The CDR3 DNA follows: TGCAGTGCTAGAGCCGCTGAAACTGAGCAGTTCTTC.

This clonotype came up a few times. The gene calls are TRBV9 and TRBJ1-4; 8 bases are a match to TRBD1. The germline CDR1 and CDR2 sequences are SGDLS and YYNGEE. The CDR3 covers 14 residues. The trim removed 3 bases at V and 10 bases at J, leaving 8 bases unmatched. The CDR3 sequence is CASSDGQGPAKLFF. The CDR3 coding sequence is TGTGCCAGCAGCGATGGACAGGGCCCAGCAAAACTGTTTTTT.

This clonotype turned up a few times. The rearrangement links TRBV12-3 or TRBV12-4 to TRBJ2-3; D is undetermined. CDR3 length: 14 amino acids. The V gene lost 6 bases and the J gene lost 6 bases, with 16 bases spanning the gap. This CDR3 is CASSLLDGADTQYF. The DNA for the CDR3 is TGTGCCAGCAGCCTACTCGACGGTGCTGATACGCAGTATTTT.

V is TRBV5-1 and J is TRBJ2-7; 10 bases align to TRBD1. CDR3 size: 15 residues. Per the germline V gene, CDR1 is SGHRS and CDR2 is YFSETQ. Losses at the gene ends were 2 bases for V and 2 bases for J; bases not matched to a gene: 4. The CDR3 loop reads CASSFRQGATYEQYF. DNA of the CDR3: TGCGCCAGCAGCTTTCGACAGGGGGCCACCTACGAGCAGTACTTC.

This clonotype has only a few counts. The chain carries TRBV3-1 and TRBJ2-5, with TRBD1 as a possible D gene (6 bases). There are 15 residues in the CDR3. Trimming cost V 0 bases and J 5 bases, with 13 bases left between them. Germline CDR1 LGHDT, CDR2 YNNKEL (reference sequence). The CDR3 here is CASSQDRGDRETQYF. CDR3 sequence (DNA): TGTGCCAGCAGCCAAGATCGGGGAGACAGGGAGACCCAGTACTTC.

This clonotype was picked up a small number of times. The rearrangement uses TRBV6-1 and TRBJ2-1, with 9 nucleotides matching TRBD2. Per germline, CDR1 MNHNS and CDR2 SASEGT. This CDR3 is built from 14 residues. Trimming cost V 6 bases and J 4 bases; bases outside gene matches: 4. The CDR3 spells CASRSSGEYNEQFF. CDR3 DNA sequence: TGTGCCAGCAGATCTAGCGGGGAGTACAATGAGCAGTTCTTC.

This clonotype was observed a handful of times. V gene TRBV7-6 combines with J gene TRBJ1-1, with D uncertain. Germline CDR1 reads SGHVS; CDR2 reads FNYEAQ. This CDR3 comprises 13 residues. The ends were cut back, 6 bases at V and 0 bases at J, with 8 bases in the middle. CDR3 DNA sequence: TGTGCCAGCAGTACAACAATGAACACTGAAGCTTTCTTT. Translation: CASSTTMNTEAFF.

The sample holds a few counts of this clonotype. The chain is built from TRBV12-3 or TRBV12-4 and TRBJ2-3; D might be TRBD1 or TRBD2, each matching 5 bases. The CDR3 extends over 14 amino acids. V lost 1 base to trimming and J lost 2 bases, with 7 bases between them. CDR3 nucleotides: TGTGCCAGCAGTTTAGGAGGGGCCACAGATACGCAGTATTTT. Translating it yields CASSLGGATDTQYF.

This clonotype occurred a few times. This chain uses TRBV11-2 with TRBJ2-1; 11 nucleotides match TRBD2. Germline V CDR1 and CDR2: SGHAT, FQNNGV. The ends lost 5 bases at V and 2 bases at J; junction bases unmatched: 11. This CDR3 region has 18 residues. CDR3 loop: CASSGYLTSGVPYNEQFF. The CDR3 nucleotides are TGTGCCAGCAGCGGATACCTGACTAGCGGGGTTCCCTACAATGAGCAGTTCTTC.

The chain has TRBV3-1 and TRBJ2-1; 7 nucleotides line up with TRBD2. The CDR3 consists of 12 residues. Germline V gene sequence: CDR1 LGHDT, CDR2 YNNKEL (reference sequence). The trim removed 8 bases at V and 5 bases at J, leaving 3 bases unmatched. The CDR3 spells CASGGEDNEQFF. CDR3 DNA: TGTGCCAGCGGGGGGGAAGACAATGAGCAGTTCTTC.

This chain joins TRBV5-5 and TRBJ2-7; no reliable D call. Trimming removed 0 bases from V and 3 bases from J, with 10 bases in between. The CDR3 spans 14 residues. The germline V gene has CDR1 SGHKS and CDR2 YYEKEE (reference sequence). This CDR3 is CASSLATEFYEQYF. In nucleotides, the CDR3 is TGTGCCAGCAGCTTGGCCACCGAATTCTACGAGCAGTACTTC.